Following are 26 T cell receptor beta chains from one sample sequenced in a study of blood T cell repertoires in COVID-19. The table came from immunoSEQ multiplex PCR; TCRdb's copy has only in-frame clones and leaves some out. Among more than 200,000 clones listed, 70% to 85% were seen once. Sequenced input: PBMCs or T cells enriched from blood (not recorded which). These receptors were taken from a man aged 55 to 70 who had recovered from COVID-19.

The CDR3 nucleotides are TGCGCCAGCAGCCAAGATGTCCAGGGAGGGAGGTCACCCCTCCACTTT. Its translation: CASSQDVQGGRSPLHF. The genes are TRBV4-3 and TRBJ1-6, with D maybe TRBD1 (5 bases). This CDR3 is built from 16 residues. The germline gives CDR1 LGHNA, CDR2 YSLEER. Trimming pared 0 bases from V and 10 bases from J, leaving 16 bases between.

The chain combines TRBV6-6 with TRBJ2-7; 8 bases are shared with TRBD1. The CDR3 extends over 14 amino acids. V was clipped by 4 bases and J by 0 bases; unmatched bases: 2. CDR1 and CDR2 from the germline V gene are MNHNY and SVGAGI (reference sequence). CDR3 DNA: TGTGCCAGCAGTTCTACAGGGGGCTCCTACGAGCAGTACTTC. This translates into CASSSTGGSYEQYF.

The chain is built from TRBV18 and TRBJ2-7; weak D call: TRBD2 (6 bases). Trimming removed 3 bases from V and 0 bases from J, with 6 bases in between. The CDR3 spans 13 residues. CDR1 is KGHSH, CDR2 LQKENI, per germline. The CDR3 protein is CASSPTSSYEQYF. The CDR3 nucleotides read TGTGCCAGCTCACCGACTAGCTCCTACGAGCAGTACTTC.

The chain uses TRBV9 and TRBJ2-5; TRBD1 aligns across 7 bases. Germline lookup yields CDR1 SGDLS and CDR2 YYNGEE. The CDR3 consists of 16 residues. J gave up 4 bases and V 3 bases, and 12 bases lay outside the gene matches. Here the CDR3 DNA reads TGTGCCAGCAGCGCCAGACAGGGTTCGGTCGGAGAGACCCAGTACTTC. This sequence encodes CASSARQGSVGETQYF.

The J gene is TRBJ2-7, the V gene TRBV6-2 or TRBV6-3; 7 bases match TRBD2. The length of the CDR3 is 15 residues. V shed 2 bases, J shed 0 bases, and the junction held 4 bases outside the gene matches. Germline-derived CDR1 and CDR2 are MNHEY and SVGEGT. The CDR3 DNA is TGTGCCAGCAGTTACCCGCGGGGGAGCTCCTACGAGCAGTACTTC. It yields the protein CASSYPRGSSYEQYF.

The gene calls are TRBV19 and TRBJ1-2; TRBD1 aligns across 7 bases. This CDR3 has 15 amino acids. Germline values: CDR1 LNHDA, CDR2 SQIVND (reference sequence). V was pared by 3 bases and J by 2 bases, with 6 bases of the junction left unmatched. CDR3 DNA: TGTGCCAGTAGTATGTTGGGACAGCAAAACTATGGCTACACCTTC. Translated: CASSMLGQQNYGYTF.

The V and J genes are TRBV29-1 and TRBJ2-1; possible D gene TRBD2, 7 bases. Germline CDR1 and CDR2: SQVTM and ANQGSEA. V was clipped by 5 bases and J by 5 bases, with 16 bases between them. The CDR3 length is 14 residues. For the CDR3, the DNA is TGCAGCGTTACTATGAGGGGGGGCCACAATGAGCAGTTCTTC. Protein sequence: CSVTMRGGHNEQFF.

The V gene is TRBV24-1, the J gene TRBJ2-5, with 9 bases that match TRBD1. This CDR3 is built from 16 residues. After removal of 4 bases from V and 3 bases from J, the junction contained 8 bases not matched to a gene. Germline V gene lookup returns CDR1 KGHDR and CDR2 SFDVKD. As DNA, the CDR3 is TGTGCCACCAGTGACTACCACCGGACAGGGGAAGAGACCCAGTACTTC. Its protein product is CATSDYHRTGEETQYF.

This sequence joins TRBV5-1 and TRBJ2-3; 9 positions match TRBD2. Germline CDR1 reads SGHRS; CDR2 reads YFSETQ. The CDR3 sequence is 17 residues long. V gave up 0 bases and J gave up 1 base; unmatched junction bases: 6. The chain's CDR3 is CASSLDGAGGRTDTQYF. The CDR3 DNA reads TGCGCCAGCAGCTTGGATGGAGCGGGGGGCCGCACAGATACGCAGTATTTT.

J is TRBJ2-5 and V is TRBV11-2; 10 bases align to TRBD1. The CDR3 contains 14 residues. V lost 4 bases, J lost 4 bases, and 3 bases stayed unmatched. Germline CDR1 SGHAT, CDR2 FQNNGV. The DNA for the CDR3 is TGTGCCAGCAGCTCGACAGGGGGCAGAGAGACCCAGTACTTC. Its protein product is CASSSTGGRETQYF.

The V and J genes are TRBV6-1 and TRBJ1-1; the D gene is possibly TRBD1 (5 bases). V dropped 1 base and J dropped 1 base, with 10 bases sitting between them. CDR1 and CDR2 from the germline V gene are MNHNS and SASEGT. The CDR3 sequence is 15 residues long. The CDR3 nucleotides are TGTGCCAGCAGTGAAGTTTGGGGCGCGAACACTGAAGCTTTCTTT. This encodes CASSEVWGANTEAFF.

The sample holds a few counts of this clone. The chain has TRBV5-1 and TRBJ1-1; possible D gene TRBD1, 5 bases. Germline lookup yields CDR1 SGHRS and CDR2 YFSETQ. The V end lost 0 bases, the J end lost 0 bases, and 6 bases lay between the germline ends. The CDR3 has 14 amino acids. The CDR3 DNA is TGCGCCAGCAGCTTGGCAGGGATGAACACTGAAGCTTTCTTT. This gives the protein CASSLAGMNTEAFF.

CDR3 sequence: CASSPGSVTRAGTQYF. CDR3 in DNA: TGTGCCAGTAGTCCCGGCTCGGTGACACGGGCGGGGACCCAGTACTTC. This rearrangement joins TRBV19 to TRBJ2-5, with D perhaps matching TRBD2 (5 bases). Per germline, CDR1 LNHDA and CDR2 SQIVND (reference sequence). This CDR3 is built from 16 residues. V was trimmed by 5 bases and J by 7 bases, leaving 23 bases between them.

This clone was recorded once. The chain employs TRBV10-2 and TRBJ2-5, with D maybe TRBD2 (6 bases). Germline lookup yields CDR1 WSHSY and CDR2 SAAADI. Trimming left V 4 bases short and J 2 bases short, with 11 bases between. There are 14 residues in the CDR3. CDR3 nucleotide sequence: TGCGCCAGCAGTGTCGCGGGGAAGCAAGAGACCCAGTACTTC. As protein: CASSVAGKQETQYF.

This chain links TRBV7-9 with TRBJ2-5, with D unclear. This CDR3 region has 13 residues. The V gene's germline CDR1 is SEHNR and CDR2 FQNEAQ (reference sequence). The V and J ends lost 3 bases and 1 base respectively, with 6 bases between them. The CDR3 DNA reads TGTGCCAGCAGCTTCTCCCCCCAAGAGACCCAGTACTTC. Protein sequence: CASSFSPQETQYF.

The CDR3: CASSFSERGAWVEEQFF. CDR3 in DNA: TGTGCCAGCAGCTTCTCTGAGCGGGGGGCCTGGGTGGAGGAGCAGTTCTTC. The chain carries TRBV7-9 and TRBJ2-1, with 9 bases that match TRBD2. The CDR3 is 17 amino acids. Trimming cost V 3 bases and J 10 bases; bases outside gene matches: 16. CDR1 is SEHNR, CDR2 FQNEAQ, per germline (reference sequence).

CDR3 region: CASSRGQINSPLHF. The DNA of the CDR3 is TGTGCCAGCAGTCGGGGACAGATAAATTCACCCCTCCACTTT. The rearrangement links TRBV3-1 (or the pseudogene TRBV3-2) to TRBJ1-6; 7 bases agree with TRBD1. V dropped 6 bases and J dropped 7; count of bases not matched to a gene: 6. In germline, CDR1 is LGHDT, CDR2 YNNKEL (reference sequence). The CDR3 consists of 14 residues.

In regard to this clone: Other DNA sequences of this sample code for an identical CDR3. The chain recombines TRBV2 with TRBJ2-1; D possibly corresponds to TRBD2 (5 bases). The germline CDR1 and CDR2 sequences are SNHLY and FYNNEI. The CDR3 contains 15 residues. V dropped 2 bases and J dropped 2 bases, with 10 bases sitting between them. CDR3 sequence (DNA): TGTGCCAGCAGTGAACTAGCTGGGGCCTACAATGAGCAGTTCTTC. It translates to CASSELAGAYNEQFF.

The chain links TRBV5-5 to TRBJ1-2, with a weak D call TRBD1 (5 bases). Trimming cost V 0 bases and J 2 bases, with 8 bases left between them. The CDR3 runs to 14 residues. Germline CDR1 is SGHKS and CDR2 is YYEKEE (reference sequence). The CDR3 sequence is CASSLASGNYGYTF. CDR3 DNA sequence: TGTGCCAGCAGCTTGGCCTCAGGGAACTATGGCTACACCTTC.

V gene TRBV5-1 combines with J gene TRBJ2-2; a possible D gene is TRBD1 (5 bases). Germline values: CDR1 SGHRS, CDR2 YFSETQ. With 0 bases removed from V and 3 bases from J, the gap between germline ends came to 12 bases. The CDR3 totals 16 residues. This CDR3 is CASSLAGNKDTGELFF. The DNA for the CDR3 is TGCGCCAGCAGCTTGGCAGGGAATAAGGACACCGGGGAGCTGTTTTTT.

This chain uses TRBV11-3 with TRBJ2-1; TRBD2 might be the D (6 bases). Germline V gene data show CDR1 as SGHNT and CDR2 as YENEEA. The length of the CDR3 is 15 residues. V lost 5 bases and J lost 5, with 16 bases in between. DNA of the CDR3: TGTGCCAGCAGCGTAACCGGGACTCCAAACAATGAGCAGTTCTTC. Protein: CASSVTGTPNNEQFF.

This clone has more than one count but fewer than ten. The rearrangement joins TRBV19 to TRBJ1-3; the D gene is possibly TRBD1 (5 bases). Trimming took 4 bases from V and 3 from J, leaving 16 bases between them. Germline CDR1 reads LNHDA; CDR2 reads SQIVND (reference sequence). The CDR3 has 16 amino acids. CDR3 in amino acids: CASSTGGDLSGNTIYF. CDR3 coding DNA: TGTGCCAGTAGTACCGGAGGGGATCTGAGTGGAAACACCATATATTTT.

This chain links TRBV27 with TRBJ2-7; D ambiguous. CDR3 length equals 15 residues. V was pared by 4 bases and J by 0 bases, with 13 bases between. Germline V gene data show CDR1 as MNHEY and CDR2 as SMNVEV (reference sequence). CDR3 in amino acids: CASSYGDQSSYEQYF. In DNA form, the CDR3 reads TGTGCCAGCAGTTACGGAGACCAAAGCTCCTACGAGCAGTACTTC.

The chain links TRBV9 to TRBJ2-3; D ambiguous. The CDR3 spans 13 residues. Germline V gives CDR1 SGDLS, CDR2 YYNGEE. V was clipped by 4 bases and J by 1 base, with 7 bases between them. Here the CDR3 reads CASSPWRTDTQYF. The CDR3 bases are TGTGCCAGCAGCCCCTGGCGCACAGATACGCAGTATTTT.

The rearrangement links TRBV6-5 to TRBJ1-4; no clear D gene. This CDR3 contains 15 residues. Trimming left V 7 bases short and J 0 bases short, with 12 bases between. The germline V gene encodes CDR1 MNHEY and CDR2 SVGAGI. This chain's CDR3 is CASMSSLATNEKLFF. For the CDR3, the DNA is TGTGCCAGCATGTCTAGTCTTGCAACTAATGAAAAACTGTTTTTT.

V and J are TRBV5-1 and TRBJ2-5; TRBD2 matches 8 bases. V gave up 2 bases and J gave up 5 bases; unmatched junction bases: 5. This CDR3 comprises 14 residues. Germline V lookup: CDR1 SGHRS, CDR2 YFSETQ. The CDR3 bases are TGCGCCAGCAGCTTAAGCGGGAGAGGGGAGACCCAGTACTTC. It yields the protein CASSLSGRGETQYF.